This note documents a single T cell receptor (beta chain) sequence. Germline trimming cut 4 bases from V and 4 bases from J; bases unmatched to any gene: 12. CDR1 and CDR2 (germline): MGHDK, SYGVNS. This CDR3 is 17 amino acids long. Method: immunoSEQ multiplex PCR; TCRdb's copy keeps in-frame clones and lacks some. The sample has 55,000 to 70,000 clones; about 93% are singletons. The sample originates from a study of T cell changes during pregnancy in multiple sclerosis. The V and J genes are TRBV25-1 and TRBJ2-1, with 8 bases matching TRBD1. The sequence was collected from a female donor with multiple sclerosis, enrolled in a pregnancy study. The material sequenced was CD4+ T cells from peripheral blood mononuclear cells, taken after pregnancy. DNA of the CDR3: TGTGCCAGCAGTGGTGACAGGGGCCAAATACTTTACAATGAGCAGTTCTTC. Translated: CASSGDRGQILYNEQFF.